These 14 T cell receptor beta chains originate from one sample sequenced in a study of blood T cells in healthy people across ages (dated by TCRdb to 2014 to 2015). Libraries were made using 5' RACE. Instrument used: Illumina HiSeq 2500. The second PCR ran for about 6 to 12 cycles and used a J-beta primer mix along with a sample-barcoded 5' primer. TCRdb handled the public reads itself, with Q25 trimming in fastp and clone calling in MiXCR, and kept productive beta chains. All rows with the same CDR3 protein become a single entry with the most common DNA and genes. The sample has over 1,200,000 distinct CDR3 sequences on record, around 55% of them singletons. The ten largest clonotypes hold over 5.5% of the sample. Material for sequencing was blood. The receptors derive from a man aged 18 to 29 in good health.

This rearrangement joins TRBV11-2 to TRBJ1-5; no firm D call. From germline, CDR1 is SGHAT and CDR2 FQNNGV. V was pared by 5 bases and J by 5 bases, with 19 bases between. The CDR3 runs to 16 residues. The DNA for the CDR3 is TGTGCCAGCAGCCCAGGCCGGGTAGGGCGTGATCAGCCCCAGCATTTT. Its protein product is CASSPGRVGRDQPQHF.

The J gene is TRBJ1-2, the V gene TRBV14; 10 positions agree with TRBD1. Germline V gene data show CDR1 as SGHDN and CDR2 as FVKESK. The V and J ends lost 1 base and 5 bases, in that order; junction bases with no gene match: 4. The CDR3 totals 15 residues. Here the CDR3 DNA reads TGTGCCAGCAGCCAAGCCGGGACAGGGGCGTATGGCTACACCTTC. Translating gives CASSQAGTGAYGYTF.

The chain links TRBV12-3 or TRBV12-4 to TRBJ1-2; D not resolved. The CDR3 sequence is 16 residues long. V was clipped by 6 bases and J by 2 bases, with 19 bases between them. In nucleotides, the CDR3 is TGTGCCAGCAGCCCTTCTAAGGTGCCCACCAACTATGGCTACACCTTC. This codes for CASSPSKVPTNYGYTF.

This chain connects TRBV7-9 to TRBJ2-7; 9 bases align to TRBD2. Germline V gene sequence: CDR1 SEHNR, CDR2 FQNEAQ (reference sequence). Trimming cost V 6 bases and J 0 bases; bases outside gene matches: 6. The CDR3 length is 15 residues. The CDR3 nucleotides are TGTGCCAGCAGTCTACTAGCGGGCAACTCCTACGAGCAGTACTTC. Protein sequence: CASSLLAGNSYEQYF.

This clonotype was picked up one time. The chain has TRBV5-1 and TRBJ2-7, with 11 bases matching TRBD2. Germline CDR1 and CDR2: SGHRS and YFSETQ. The J segment lost 3 bases and the V segment lost 0 bases, leaving 11 bases of the junction unmatched. The CDR3 runs to 18 residues. CDR3 region: CASSLAGSSGGRDYEQYF. CDR3 nucleotide sequence: TGCGCCAGCAGCTTGGCCGGATCTAGCGGGGGGCGAGACTACGAGCAGTACTTC.

The chain recombines TRBV6-5 with TRBJ2-5; a weak D match, TRBD1 (6 bases). The J call may be wrong; the DNA end is better matched by TRBJ2-7. Germline CDR1 and CDR2: MNHEY and SVGAGI. The CDR3 consists of 13 residues. CDR3 DNA: TGTGCCAGCAGCCCAGGACAGATCCTCGAGCAGTACTTC. Encoded protein: CASSPGQILEQYF.

The rearrangement joins TRBV7-2 to TRBJ1-2; D perhaps matches TRBD1 (6 bases). V shed 8 bases and J shed 8 bases, with 15 bases lying between them. The CDR3 has 12 amino acids. Germline V lookup: CDR1 SGHTA, CDR2 FQGNSA. The CDR3 loop reads CASGGHLGGYTF. CDR3 DNA: TGTGCCAGCGGGGGGCATTTGGGAGGCTACACCTTC.

The CDR3 nucleotides read TGTGCCAGCAGTTGGGTTCTGGACGAGCAGTACTTC. Protein product: CASSWVLDEQYF. The chain has TRBV12-3 or TRBV12-4 and TRBJ2-7, with D hard to call. The CDR3 extends over 12 amino acids. Trimming cost V 4 bases and J 5 bases, with 9 bases left between them.

This clonotype was detected only once. Written as DNA, the CDR3 is TGTGCCAGCAGTGTAACTAGCGGGAGTTCGGACCGGCGGTACAATGAGCAGTTCTTC. Its translation is CASSVTSGSSDRRYNEQFF. V usage is TRBV5-5 and J usage is TRBJ2-1; 11 bases match TRBD2. CDR1 is SGHKS, CDR2 YYEKEE, per germline (reference sequence). The CDR3 is 19 residues long. J was trimmed by 4 bases and V by 5 bases; bases with no gene match: 17.

The CDR3 is CARLDGRIAKNIQYF. The CDR3 region has the DNA TGCGCCAGACTGGACGGACGGATAGCCAAAAACATTCAGTACTTC. The chain combines TRBV5-1 with TRBJ2-4; D unclear. V shed 8 bases and J shed 0 bases, with 15 bases lying between them. There are 15 residues in the CDR3. Germline CDR1 SGHRS, CDR2 YFSETQ.

This rearrangement joins TRBV5-4 to TRBJ1-2; a possible D gene is TRBD1 (6 bases). This CDR3 is 15 amino acids long. V was trimmed by 2 bases and J by 4 bases, leaving 15 bases between them. Per germline, CDR1 SGHNT and CDR2 YYREEE (reference sequence). The DNA of the CDR3 is TGTGCCAGCAGCTTCCTGGACAGTGACTCCTATGGCTACACCTTC. Residues: CASSFLDSDSYGYTF. The full variable domain, with the rest looked up from reference TRBV5-4 and TRBJ1-2, is ETGVTQSPTHLIKTRGQQVTLRCSSQSGHNTVSWYQQALGQGPQFIFQYYREEENGRGNFPPRFSGLQFPNYSSELNVNALELDDSALYLCASSFLDSDSYGYTFGSGTRLTVV.

The gene calls are TRBV5-1 and TRBJ2-5; the D is unclear. The CDR3 is made up of 13 amino acids. The V end was cut by 3 bases, the J end by 5 bases, with 11 bases between. Per the germline V gene, CDR1 is SGHRS and CDR2 is YFSETQ. The CDR3 loop is CASSYVPRETQYF. The CDR3 DNA sequence: TGCGCCAGCAGCTACGTCCCTCGGGAGACCCAGTACTTC.

This clonotype has more than one count but fewer than ten. J is TRBJ2-3 and V is TRBV7-9, with unresolved D. The germline V and J ends were trimmed by 5 bases and 6 bases, with 12 bases remaining between them. This CDR3 comprises 13 residues. Germline V gene lookup returns CDR1 SEHNR and CDR2 FQNEAQ (reference sequence). The CDR3: CASSHPPSDTQYF. CDR3 sequence (DNA): TGTGCCAGCAGCCACCCACCTTCGGATACGCAGTATTTT.

This clonotype was found a few times. The rearrangement links TRBV6-2 or TRBV6-3 to TRBJ1-2; D gene ambiguous. Between the trimmed V and J ends, which lost 0 bases and 6 bases, there was a span of 8 bases. Germline V gene lookup returns CDR1 MNHEY and CDR2 SVGEGT. CDR3 length: 13 amino acids. DNA of the CDR3: TGTGCCAGCAGTTACTCGGAGCTGGATGGCTACACCTTC. Amino acid sequence: CASSYSELDGYTF.